This T cell receptor (beta chain) was identified during a study of T cell clonotyping in hematopoietic cell transplantation. Background on the study: Cytoreduction preceded collection of pretransplant recipient samples. Study-wide results and limits: Pathologically expanded recipient clonotypes increased progressively from day 30 to day 180 as diversity fell.

Comment on this clone: Its target is unknown.

The time point: recipient sample about 28 days before transplant, after cytoreduction. TCRdb's table, derived via immunoSEQ multiplex PCR, lists solely in-frame clones and lacks some. The table includes some 40,000 clones, roughly 85% detected once. The V gene lost 2 bases and the J gene lost 3 bases, with 14 bases spanning the gap. CDR3 length equals 15 residues. The germline gives CDR1 ENHRY, CDR2 SYGVKD. This chain links TRBV10-3 with TRBJ2-7, with unresolved D. Here the sequenced sample was peripheral blood mononuclear cells, taken before stem cell transplant. The TCR comes from a man in his 60s with acute myeloid leukemia. Some clones in this sample may be carry-over from other donors' samples. The CDR3 DNA follows: TGTGCCATCAGTGAGCCCCGGGCAGGCGGCTACGAGCAGTACTTC. As protein: CAISEPRAGGYEQYF.